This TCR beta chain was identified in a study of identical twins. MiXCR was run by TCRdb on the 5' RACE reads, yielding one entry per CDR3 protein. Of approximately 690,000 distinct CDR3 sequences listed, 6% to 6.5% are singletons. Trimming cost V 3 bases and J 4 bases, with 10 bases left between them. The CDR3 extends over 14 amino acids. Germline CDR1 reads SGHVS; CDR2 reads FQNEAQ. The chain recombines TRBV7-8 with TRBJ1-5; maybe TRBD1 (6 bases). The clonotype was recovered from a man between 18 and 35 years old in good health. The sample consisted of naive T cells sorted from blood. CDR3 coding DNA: TGTGCCAGCAGCTTTTTAGGACAGAATCAGCCCCAGCATTTT. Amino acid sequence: CASSFLGQNQPQHF.